This passage covers 32 T cell receptor beta chains from one sample sequenced in a study of CD8 T cells in Susac syndrome (dated by TCRdb to 2018 to 2020). The library was obtained by the immunoSEQ multiplex PCR assay. RNA was extracted using the RNeasy kit, and roughly 0.45 to 1 microgram was reverse transcribed with random hexamers. TCRdb's own reprocessing of the public reads used fastp at Q25 and MiXCR and kept productive beta chains. Entries are consolidated by CDR3 protein sequence, retaining the most common genes and DNA. Recorded for this sample are about 150,000 distinct CDR3 sequences; approximately 95% of them occurred a single time. Approximately 0.15% of the sample rests with the top ten. The specimen sequenced was CD4+ T cells from PBMCs. The source is a human donor with Susac syndrome.

V is TRBV9 and J is TRBJ2-2, with D possibly TRBD2 on 6 matching bases. The CDR3 is 17 residues long. Trimming stripped 3 bases from V and 8 bases from J, with 23 bases between. CDR1 and CDR2 from the germline V gene are SGDLS and YYNGEE. CDR3 protein: CASSGRERGFMLGELFF. The CDR3 region has the DNA TGTGCCAGCAGCGGCCGGGAGAGGGGTTTTATGTTGGGGGAGCTGTTTTTT.

The chain employs TRBV21-1 and TRBJ2-7; TRBD1, the D gene given by the table, was not confirmed from the DNA. TRBV21-1 is listed as a pseudogene. The CDR3 is made up of 16 amino acids. The CDR3 DNA is TGTGCCAGCAGCAAGTGGGGACTGGGCTTAGCCTACGAGCAGTACTTC. It translates to CASSKWGLGLAYEQYF.

The CDR3 reads CASRGGEGENIQYF. In DNA form, the CDR3 reads TGTGCCAGCAGGGGGGGTGAGGGGGAAAACATTCAGTACTTC. The rearrangement joins TRBV5-4 to TRBJ2-4; D tentatively reads TRBD1 or TRBD2 (6 bases each). The CDR3 length is 14 residues. The germline V and J ends were trimmed by 5 bases and 5 bases, with 14 bases remaining between them. Germline assignment: CDR1 SGHNT and CDR2 YYREEE (reference sequence).

The chain uses TRBV5-1 and TRBJ1-5; D may be TRBD1 (5 bases). Between the trimmed V and J ends, which lost 2 bases and 7 bases, there was a span of 13 bases. The length of the CDR3 is 14 residues. Germline V CDR1 and CDR2: SGHRS, YFSETQ. CDR3 DNA sequence: TGCGCCAGCAGCTTAGGGGCCCCCGAACAGCCCCAGCATTTT. Its protein product is CASSLGAPEQPQHF.

V usage is TRBV4-2 and J usage is TRBJ1-1; 7 positions agree with TRBD1. The CDR3 contains 14 residues. CDR1 and CDR2 (germline): LGHNA, YNFKEQ. V was pared by 0 bases and J by 7 bases, with 5 bases of the junction left unmatched. This CDR3 reads CASSQDRGTGEAFF. The CDR3 DNA reads TGTGCCAGCAGCCAAGACAGGGGGACGGGTGAAGCTTTCTTT.

Written as DNA, the CDR3 is TGTGCCAGCAGCCACCCGGGGGACGGCACAGATACGCAGTATTTT. This gives the protein CASSHPGDGTDTQYF. The chain employs TRBV27 and TRBJ2-3; D is possibly TRBD2 (6 bases). CDR3 length equals 15 residues. Trimming pared 6 bases from V and 1 base from J, leaving 14 bases between. Germline values: CDR1 MNHEY, CDR2 SMNVEV (reference sequence).

The chain links TRBV5-4 to TRBJ2-1; 8 positions agree with TRBD2. V lost 1 base and J lost 9; bases outside the gene matches: 6. The CDR3 extends over 14 amino acids. Germline V gene data show CDR1 as SGHNT and CDR2 as YYREEE (reference sequence). CDR3 protein: CASSLPGLVSEQFF. The CDR3 DNA follows: TGTGCCAGCAGCTTGCCGGGACTAGTGAGTGAGCAGTTCTTC.

Written as DNA, the CDR3 is TGCAGCGTTGAAGTGACAGGGGGCTACAATGAGCAGTTCTTC. Amino acid sequence: CSVEVTGGYNEQFF. The chain is built from TRBV29-1 and TRBJ2-1; 9 positions match TRBD1. The CDR3 spans 14 residues. Trimming at V came to 1 base and at J to 3 bases, leaving 1 base not matched to a gene. Germline loops: CDR1 SQVTM, CDR2 ANQGSEA.

The chain links TRBV5-4 to TRBJ1-1, with a weak D call TRBD1 (5 bases). Germline V gene lookup returns CDR1 SGHNT and CDR2 YYREEE (reference sequence). The CDR3 sequence is 14 residues long. V was pared by 0 bases and J by 4 bases, with 10 bases between. CDR3 sequence: CASSLAAGATEAFF. DNA for the CDR3: TGTGCCAGCAGCTTGGCCGCCGGGGCCACTGAAGCTTTCTTT.

The chain couples TRBV20-1 to TRBJ2-7, with 7 nucleotides matching TRBD1. The junction had 10 bases not matched to a gene; V was cut back by 2 bases and J by 0 bases. Germline CDR1 and CDR2: DFQATT and SNEGSKA (reference sequence). The CDR3 covers 16 residues. CDR3: CSARSEPGDSSYEQYF. CDR3 bases: TGCAGTGCTAGAAGCGAGCCAGGGGACAGCTCCTACGAGCAGTACTTC.

CDR3 residues: CASSQEATQRNSPLHF. The CDR3 DNA reads as TGCGCCAGCAGCCAAGAAGCCACCCAGAGGAATTCACCCCTCCACTTT. This rearrangement joins TRBV4-1 to TRBJ1-6; D remains ambiguous. CDR3 length equals 16 residues. Trimming stripped 0 bases from V and 7 bases from J, with 13 bases between. The germline CDR1 and CDR2 sequences are MGHRA and YSYEKL.

J is TRBJ2-7 and V is TRBV7-9; TRBD1 is a possible D gene (5 bases). The CDR3 is 12 amino acids. The V and J ends lost 5 bases and 3 bases respectively, with 8 bases between them. The germline V gene encodes CDR1 SEHNR and CDR2 FQNEAQ (reference sequence). CDR3 sequence (DNA): TGTGCCAGCAGCCCCACAGGCTACGAGCAGTACTTC. It yields the protein CASSPTGYEQYF.

V and J are TRBV3-1 and TRBJ1-2; D might be TRBD1 (5 bases). V was cut by 1 base and J by 5 bases, with 23 bases left in between. Germline values: CDR1 LGHDT, CDR2 YNNKEL (reference sequence). This CDR3 region has 18 residues. The CDR3 spells CASSQGTRDRAFHYGYTF. CDR3 in DNA: TGTGCCAGCAGCCAAGGGACCCGGGACCGAGCCTTCCATTATGGCTACACCTTC.

This chain uses TRBV19 with TRBJ2-7; a weak D match, TRBD1 (5 bases). CDR1 and CDR2 from the germline V gene are LNHDA and SQIVND (reference sequence). The CDR3 consists of 11 residues. V dropped 2 bases and J dropped 6 bases, with 5 bases sitting between them. The CDR3 nucleotides read TGTGCCAGTAGTATAAGGGGCGAGCAGTACTTC. Its protein product is CASSIRGEQYF. The entire variable domain, with the rest obtained from reference TRBV19 and TRBJ2-7, is as follows: DGGITQSPKYLFRKEGQNVTLSCEQNLNHDAMYWYRQDPGQGLRLIYYSQIVNDFQKGDIAEGYSVSREKKESFPLTVTSAQKNPTAFYLCASSIRGEQYFGPGTRLTVT.

J is TRBJ2-5 and V is TRBV12-3 or TRBV12-4; maybe TRBD2 (6 bases). The CDR3 sequence is 14 residues long. V was cut by 5 bases and J by 2 bases, with 12 bases left in between. CDR3: CASSLLGGQETQYF. The CDR3 bases are TGTGCCAGCAGTCTGCTCGGGGGTCAAGAGACCCAGTACTTC.

The chain links TRBV9 to TRBJ2-2; 8 bases agree with TRBD2. Per the germline V gene, CDR1 is SGDLS and CDR2 is YYNGEE. This CDR3 has 16 residues. J lost 8 bases, V lost 4 bases, and 13 bases had no gene match. CDR3 region: CASSPRYSGGPGELFF. For the CDR3, the DNA is TGTGCCAGCAGCCCCCGATATTCGGGGGGGCCTGGGGAGCTGTTTTTT.

This chain uses TRBV20-1 with TRBJ2-1, with 12 bases identical to TRBD2. The CDR3 has 15 amino acids. V dropped 4 bases and J dropped 7; count of bases not matched to a gene: 8. The germline gives CDR1 DFQATT, CDR2 SNEGSKA (reference sequence). CDR3 sequence: CSATVTSGGINEQFF. The CDR3 DNA sequence: TGCAGTGCTACAGTAACTAGCGGGGGGATAAATGAGCAGTTCTTC.

This clonotype was counted a single time. The chain joins TRBV12-3 or TRBV12-4 to TRBJ2-1; TRBD2 matches 10 bases. V lost 6 bases and J lost 0; bases outside the gene matches: 8. This CDR3 region has 17 residues. CDR3 sequence reads: CASSQPSGGLSYNEQFF. In nucleotides, the CDR3 is TGTGCCAGCAGCCAACCTAGCGGGGGCCTCTCCTACAATGAGCAGTTCTTC.

The chain employs TRBV6-5 and TRBJ1-4; possible D gene TRBD1, 5 bases. Germline V gene lookup returns CDR1 MNHEY and CDR2 SVGAGI. Deletions cut 2 bases from V and 5 bases from J, with 15 bases between. CDR3 length: 16 residues. DNA for the CDR3: TGTGCCAGCAGTTACGACAATCAGGGTAGCAATGAAAAACTGTTTTTT. Its protein is CASSYDNQGSNEKLFF.

The chain joins TRBV2 to TRBJ1-1, with D maybe TRBD1 (6 bases). Germline V lookup: CDR1 SNHLY, CDR2 FYNNEI. The CDR3 has 14 amino acids. V lost 9 bases and J 0 bases, leaving 14 bases between the germline ends. The CDR3, as DNA: TGTGCCAGTTACCGGGACATCATGAACACTGAAGCTTTCTTT. Encoded protein: CASYRDIMNTEAFF.

This clonotype was detected only once. The chain carries TRBV5-4 and TRBJ1-2; maybe TRBD1 (5 bases). This CDR3 spans 14 amino acids. Germline CDR1 reads SGHNT; CDR2 reads YYREEE (reference sequence). V was shortened by 5 bases and J by 6 bases, with 17 bases between the two germline ends. DNA for the CDR3: TGTGCCAGCAGGCTCACTGGGACGCTTAATGGCTACACCTTC. Its protein product is CASRLTGTLNGYTF.

The chain has TRBV20-1 and TRBJ1-1, with TRBD1 matching 9 bases. The CDR3 has 14 residues. J was trimmed by 4 bases and V by 5 bases; bases with no gene match: 8. Germline V gene lookup returns CDR1 DFQATT and CDR2 SNEGSKA (reference sequence). CDR3 DNA: TGCAGTGCTGGCGCACAGGGGGCTGGCACTGAAGCTTTCTTT. It translates to CSAGAQGAGTEAFF.

The count of this clonotype is one. The V and J genes are TRBV5-1 and TRBJ1-5, with D possibly being TRBD1 (5 bases). Germline values: CDR1 SGHRS, CDR2 YFSETQ. The CDR3 is made up of 13 amino acids. The germline V and J ends were trimmed by 0 bases and 7 bases, with 8 bases remaining between them. This CDR3 is CASSLGQIQPQHF. DNA for the CDR3: TGCGCCAGCAGCTTGGGACAGATCCAGCCCCAGCATTTT. The variable domain in full, completed from reference TRBV5-1 and TRBJ1-5, reads KAGVTQTPRYLIKTRGQQVTLSCSPISGHRSVSWYQQTPGQGLQFLFEYFSETQRNKGNFPGRFSGRQFSNSRSEMNVSTLELGDSALYLCASSLGQIQPQHFGDGTRLSIL.

The CDR3 here is CSAQQQGYIQYF. CDR3 nucleotides: TGCAGCGCTCAACAACAGGGGTACATTCAGTACTTC. The rearrangement uses TRBV29-1 and TRBJ2-4, with 7 bases that match TRBD1. Looked up from germline, CDR1 is SQVTM and CDR2 is ANQGSEA. CDR3 length: 12 amino acids. Trimming at V came to 7 bases and at J to 8 bases, leaving 8 bases not matched to a gene.

This chain links TRBV14 with TRBJ1-2, with TRBD1 identical over 8 bases. Germline CDR1 SGHDN, CDR2 FVKESK. V trimming: 2 bases; J trimming: 0 bases; junction bases outside the gene matches: 5. CDR3 length equals 16 residues. The CDR3 sequence is CASSQPGQAPNYGYTF. CDR3 in DNA: TGTGCCAGCAGCCAACCGGGACAGGCACCTAACTATGGCTACACCTTC.

This rearrangement joins TRBV20-1 to TRBJ2-3; D ambiguous. The CDR3 has 11 amino acids. CDR1 is DFQATT, CDR2 SNEGSKA, per germline (reference sequence). Trimming removed 3 bases at V and 1 base at J, with 2 bases between. The CDR3 sequence is CSASGTDTQYF. Here the CDR3 DNA reads TGCAGTGCTAGTGGCACAGATACGCAGTATTTT.

This clonotype was recorded once. The chain is built from TRBV29-1 and TRBJ2-2, with D possibly being TRBD2 (5 bases). Between the trimmed V and J ends, which lost 4 bases and 4 bases, there was a span of 13 bases. CDR1 is SQVTM, CDR2 ANQGSEA, per germline. The CDR3 has 14 amino acids. The CDR3 sequence: CSVVGLAGTGELFF. In DNA form, the CDR3 reads TGCAGCGTTGTCGGTCTAGCCGGCACCGGGGAGCTGTTTTTT.

This chain uses TRBV20-1 with TRBJ2-7; 9 bases map to TRBD2. The CDR3 spans 16 residues. Germline V gene lookup returns CDR1 DFQATT and CDR2 SNEGSKA (reference sequence). Germline trimming cut 5 bases from V and 2 bases from J; bases unmatched to any gene: 13. CDR3 loop: CSAGGRRASGTYEQYF. In nucleotides, the CDR3 is TGCAGTGCTGGAGGTCGGCGGGCTAGCGGGACCTACGAGCAGTACTTC.

The rearrangement joins TRBV12-3 or TRBV12-4 to TRBJ2-6; TRBD1 agrees at 7 bases. V was clipped by 7 bases and J by 0 bases; unmatched bases: 12. The CDR3 is made up of 18 amino acids. CDR3 in amino acids: CASTPWATGVSGANVLTF. The CDR3, as DNA: TGTGCCAGCACCCCGTGGGCCACAGGGGTCTCTGGGGCCAACGTCCTGACTTTC.

The chain is built from TRBV18 and TRBJ2-7; D unresolved. Germline V gene sequence: CDR1 KGHSH, CDR2 LQKENI. Trimming cost V 2 bases and J 7 bases, with 12 bases left between them. This CDR3 has 13 amino acids. The CDR3 nucleotides are TGTGCCAGCTCACCAAACCTAGACGGGGAGCAGTACTTC. Its translation: CASSPNLDGEQYF.

The chain uses TRBV29-1 and TRBJ2-7; 12 nucleotides agree with TRBD2. The germline CDR1 and CDR2 sequences are SQVTM and ANQGSEA. Trimming at V came to 4 bases and at J to 4 bases, leaving 8 bases not matched to a gene. The CDR3 spans 15 residues. The CDR3 here is CSVGVGLAGRYEQYF. The CDR3 DNA reads TGCAGCGTTGGGGTCGGACTAGCGGGGCGTTACGAGCAGTACTTC.

The count of this clonotype is one. This sequence joins TRBV14 and TRBJ2-5; maybe TRBD1 (6 bases). Germline V lookup: CDR1 SGHDN, CDR2 FVKESK. V lost 5 bases to trimming and J lost 6 bases, with 19 bases between them. The length of the CDR3 is 15 residues. CDR3 amino acids: CASSGIQGPGKTQYF. The CDR3 coding sequence is TGTGCCAGCAGCGGAATACAGGGCCCTGGGAAGACCCAGTACTTC. Full variable domain (rest looked up from reference TRBV14 and TRBJ2-5): EAGVTQFPSHSVIEKGQTVTLRCDPISGHDNLYWYRRVMGKEIKFLLHFVKESKQDESGMPNNRFLAERTGGTYSTLKVQPAELEDSGVYFCASSGIQGPGKTQYFGPGTRLLVL.